This TCR beta chain emerged from a study of T cells in Graves' hyperthyroidism and ophthalmopathy. Study-wide points: From stable hyperthyroidism, ophthalmopathy was separated by a 13 V-J model.

Concerning this clonotype: Antigen specificity is unknown.

Under 3 months was the duration of disease in ophthalmopathy patients, who also had a Clinical Activity Score of at least 3 and a NOSPECS grade of at least 4. Clinical symptoms, serum thyroxine and TRAb, thyroid ultrasound and orbital computed tomography together formed the diagnostic basis. The source of the PBMCs was less than 12 ml of fresh peripheral blood. RNA transcripts provided the source from which TCR beta CDR3 regions were amplified. The HTBI primer set drove a first-round RT-PCR of the TCR CDR3. Via MiXCR, TCRdb re-called the multiplex PCR reads, giving one row per CDR3 protein. The sample lists around 540,000 distinct CDR3 sequences, roughly a sixth occurring once. The source is a woman in her twenties or thirties with Graves' ophthalmopathy. The source material was blood.

DNA for the CDR3: TGCGCCAGCAGCCAACAAAGTACCTCCTACAATGAGCAGTTCTTC. Its translation is CASSQQSTSYNEQFF. The V call is TRBV4-1, the J call TRBJ2-1; D call uncertain. Germline CDR1 MGHRA, CDR2 YSYEKL. The CDR3 extends over 15 amino acids. Deletions cut 2 bases from V and 0 bases from J, with 8 bases between.